This entry lists 3 T cell receptor beta chains sequenced from one sample in a study of blood T cell repertoires in COVID-19. TCRdb's copy holds only in-frame clones and misses some; the assay was immunoSEQ multiplex PCR. The repertoire holds about 100,000 clones, with about 80% as singletons. The sample taken for sequencing was peripheral blood. The origin of the receptors is a man aged 65-85 years with acute or convalescent COVID-19.

This clone was counted a single time. The DNA for the CDR3 is TGTGCCAGCAGTTCGACAAGACAGCCCCAGCATTTT. It is translated as CASSSTRQPQHF. The chain employs TRBV6-2 or TRBV6-3 and TRBJ1-5; no clear D gene. The CDR3 spans 12 residues. Germline CDR1 MNHEY, CDR2 SVGEGT. With 4 bases removed from V and 7 bases from J, the gap between germline ends came to 8 bases.

The chain has TRBV5-1 and TRBJ2-2; possible D gene TRBD1, 5 bases. Germline V gene sequence: CDR1 SGHRS, CDR2 YFSETQ. This CDR3 has 12 residues. The V end was cut by 4 bases, the J end by 7 bases, with 8 bases between. CDR3 bases: TGCGCCAGCAGCCCCCAGGGCGGGGAGCTGTTTTTT. Encoded protein: CASSPQGGELFF.

The chain recombines TRBV6-5 with TRBJ1-1, with 9 bases matching TRBD1. Losses at the gene ends were 7 bases for V and 1 base for J; bases not matched to a gene: 7. From germline, CDR1 is MNHEY and CDR2 SVGAGI. There are 15 residues in the CDR3. CDR3 protein: CASTPGQGWNTEAFF. The CDR3 nucleotides are TGTGCCAGCACCCCGGGACAGGGTTGGAACACTGAAGCTTTCTTT.